This T cell receptor beta chain stems from a study of control samples from healthy donors and cancer patients. Some clones are missing from TCRdb's copy, which holds only in-frame ones; the method was immunoSEQ multiplex PCR. The top ten hold 7.8% of the sample, which has 95,000 to 100,000 clones, more than 85% seen once. The V and J ends lost 0 bases and 7 bases respectively, with 10 bases between them. The CDR3 is 14 amino acids. CDR1 is GTSNPN and CDR2 is SVGIG in the germline V gene (reference sequence). The V and J genes are TRBV30 and TRBJ1-6, with D unclear. The TCR was taken from a man under 40 in good health. The sequenced sample consisted of blood. DNA of the CDR3: TGTGCCTGGAGTGTATCCGGGCCCAATTCACCCCTCCACTTT. Its protein is CAWSVSGPNSPLHF.